This TCR beta chain comes out of a study of T-cell reconstitution after alpha-beta-depleted transplantation in children. Findings of the study overall: Where some patients showed high TCRbeta diversity at day 60, it came from recipient T cells and thymic progenitors that had survived. The origin of alpha-beta T cells about two months after transplant was reportedly several hundred expanded graft clones. T-cell counts and diversity at one year post-transplant came mainly from newly produced T cells.

It was with unique molecular identifiers that the TCRbeta library was prepared. TCRdb reprocessed the PCR reads via MiXCR and lists one record per CDR3 protein. The sample lists about 260,000 distinct CDR3 sequences; around 10% were seen once. The CDR3 length is 13 residues. Trimming cost V 2 bases and J 5 bases, with 10 bases left between them. Germline loops: CDR1 SGHRS, CDR2 YFSETQ. This clonotype was observed many times. Its target is unknown. This clonotype originated in a male patient between 2 and 15 years old who had a stem cell transplant for chronic granulomatous disease, so the T cells may come from the graft donor. Sample: peripheral blood, taken 180 days after TCRalphabeta/CD19-depleted stem cell transplant. V usage is TRBV5-1 and J usage is TRBJ2-5; D gene ambiguous. The CDR3 spells CASSFWDLETQYF. As DNA, the CDR3 is TGCGCCAGCAGCTTCTGGGATTTGGAGACCCAGTACTTC. The entire variable domain, with the rest obtained from reference TRBV5-1 and TRBJ2-5, is as follows: KAGVTQTPRYLIKTRGQQVTLSCSPISGHRSVSWYQQTPGQGLQFLFEYFSETQRNKGNFPGRFSGRQFSNSRSEMNVSTLELGDSALYLCASSFWDLETQYFGPGTRLLVL.